The 31 T cell receptor beta chains below come from one sample, sequenced in a study of blood T cells in healthy people across ages. A J-beta primer mix and a sample-barcoded 5' primer were used in a second PCR of about 6 to 12 cycles. TCRdb re-derived calls from the 5' RACE reads in MiXCR, one entry per CDR3 protein. This sample has 500,000 to 550,000 distinct CDR3 sequences; 24% occur once, and the top ten carry roughly 9%. These records were also assigned to another study, of T cells of mothers and their children.

The sample taken for sequencing was blood. These receptors were obtained from a boy between 10 and 17 years old in good health.

V and J are TRBV13 and TRBJ2-5, with 9 bases that match TRBD1. The J call is doubtful: the DNA matches TRBJ2-1 better. Germline CDR1 PRHDT, CDR2 FYEKMQ (reference sequence). This CDR3 comprises 15 residues. Here the CDR3 reads CASSSRDRANNEQFF. The CDR3 DNA sequence: TGTGCCAGCAGCTCCCGGGACAGGGCGAACAATGAGCAGTTCTTC.

As DNA, the CDR3 is TGTGCCAGCAGTCGGACAGTAGACCAGCCCCAGCATTTT. The encoded protein is CASSRTVDQPQHF. This chain links TRBV6-5 with TRBJ1-5; possible D gene TRBD1, 6 bases. Looked up from germline, CDR1 is MNHEY and CDR2 is SVGAGI. The V and J ends lost 5 bases and 7 bases respectively, with 12 bases between them. The length of the CDR3 is 13 residues.

CDR3 protein: CSARTSGGASYNEQFF. DNA of the CDR3: TGCAGTGCTAGGACTAGCGGGGGGGCTTCATACAATGAGCAGTTCTTC. The chain has TRBV20-1 and TRBJ2-1; 14 bases line up with TRBD2. Trimming cost V 3 bases and J 4 bases; bases outside gene matches: 5. Germline CDR1 is DFQATT and CDR2 is SNEGSKA (reference sequence). The CDR3 is 16 residues long.

This clonotype was counted a few times. This chain links TRBV7-9 with TRBJ2-3; no clear D gene. V was clipped by 1 base and J by 3 bases, with 14 bases between them. Looked up from germline, CDR1 is SEHNR and CDR2 is FQNEAQ (reference sequence). The CDR3 has 16 residues. CDR3 protein: CASSLDRIKRTDTQYF. CDR3 DNA sequence: TGTGCCAGCAGCTTAGACAGAATAAAGAGGACAGATACGCAGTATTTT.

This clonotype was detected only a few times. The chain uses TRBV28 and TRBJ1-5; D gene unclear. There are 13 residues in the CDR3. Trimming left V 3 bases short and J 6 bases short, with 9 bases between. Germline V gives CDR1 MDHEN, CDR2 SYDVKM. The chain's CDR3 is CASSFIIRQPQHF. CDR3 DNA: TGTGCCAGCAGTTTTATTATCCGTCAGCCCCAGCATTTT.

This chain links TRBV4-2 with TRBJ2-5; 8 bases match TRBD2. The CDR3 sequence is 16 residues long. V trimming: 0 bases; J trimming: 4 bases; junction bases outside the gene matches: 7. Germline CDR1 reads LGHNA; CDR2 reads YNFKEQ. This chain's CDR3 is CASSQDPAGAGETQYF. CDR3 in DNA: TGTGCCAGCAGCCAAGACCCAGCGGGAGCGGGAGAGACCCAGTACTTC.

Worth noting for this clonotype: Sequence at one end of the junction differs from germline and may be a read error. The chain carries TRBV4-1 and TRBJ1-2, with 8 positions matching TRBD1. The CDR3 contains 16 residues. Per the germline V gene, CDR1 is MGHRA and CDR2 is YSYEKL. The CDR3 spells CAGSQRAGGTNYGYTF. Here the CDR3 DNA reads TGCGCCGGCAGCCAACGGGCAGGGGGCACCAACTATGGCTACACCTTC.

The chain is built from TRBV5-4 and TRBJ2-3; TRBD1 matches 8 bases. The CDR3 sequence is 15 residues long. J gave up 2 bases and V 2 bases, and 4 bases lay outside the gene matches. In germline, CDR1 is SGHNT, CDR2 YYREEE (reference sequence). CDR3 sequence (DNA): TGTGCCAGCAGCTTACAGGGGGTGGACACAGATACGCAGTATTTT. This encodes CASSLQGVDTDTQYF. Variable domain in full (rest from reference TRBV5-4 and TRBJ2-3): ETGVTQSPTHLIKTRGQQVTLRCSSQSGHNTVSWYQQALGQGPQFIFQYYREEENGRGNFPPRFSGLQFPNYSSELNVNALELDDSALYLCASSLQGVDTDTQYFGPGTRLTVL.

The J gene is TRBJ2-3, the V gene TRBV20-1, with a possible D match to TRBD2 (6 bases). The CDR3 runs 16 residues. The germline V and J ends were trimmed by 0 bases and 2 bases, with 15 bases remaining between them. Germline V gene data show CDR1 as DFQATT and CDR2 as SNEGSKA (reference sequence). CDR3 nucleotides: TGCAGTGCTAGAGATCGGGAAAGGGGACTCACAGATACGCAGTATTTT. As protein: CSARDRERGLTDTQYF.

The chain uses TRBV20-1 and TRBJ2-5; D gene ambiguous. The V gene's germline CDR1 is DFQATT and CDR2 SNEGSKA (reference sequence). This CDR3 contains 11 residues. CDR3 region: CRRLRLETQYF. Here the CDR3 DNA reads TGCAGGCGCCTCAGGTTGGAGACCCAGTACTTC.

V gene TRBV2 combines with J gene TRBJ2-1, with D possibly being TRBD1 (5 bases). Germline CDR1 is SNHLY and CDR2 is FYNNEI. Between the trimmed V and J ends, which lost 2 bases and 6 bases, there was a span of 17 bases. The CDR3 is 16 amino acids. CDR3 loop: CASSETPAGPFNEQFF. CDR3 in DNA: TGTGCCAGCAGTGAAACGCCGGCAGGGCCCTTCAATGAGCAGTTCTTC.

This sequence joins TRBV7-2 and TRBJ2-5; perhaps TRBD1 as D (5 bases). Germline CDR1 reads SGHTA; CDR2 reads FQGNSA. Between the trimmed V and J ends, which lost 6 bases and 8 bases, there was a span of 22 bases. The length of the CDR3 is 15 residues. DNA of the CDR3: TGTGCCAGCAGTGCGTTATGGACATCCCTTAGTACCCAGTACTTC. Translation: CASSALWTSLSTQYF.

This clonotype occurred a few times. The chain joins TRBV4-3 to TRBJ2-5; 11 nucleotides match TRBD2. The end of the DNA aligns better with TRBJ2-1, so the J call may be wrong. The CDR3 loop spans 16 amino acids. Germline assignment: CDR1 LGHNA and CDR2 YSLEER. DNA of the CDR3: TGCGCCAGCAGCCAATCTGGACTAGCGGGTCTCTATGAGCAGTTCTTC. It codes for CASSQSGLAGLYEQFF.

This clonotype was picked up a small number of times. Possible read error: a much larger clone is one base away. This sequence joins TRBV20-1 and TRBJ2-5, with TRBD2 matching over 12 bases. The DNA matches TRBJ2-1 better at its end, which makes the J call doubtful. The CDR3 extends over 15 amino acids. The germline gives CDR1 DFQATT, CDR2 SNEGSKA (reference sequence). The chain's CDR3 is CGALRTSGMGGEQFF. The CDR3 region has the DNA TGCGGTGCCTTAAGGACTAGCGGGATGGGGGGTGAGCAGTTCTTC.

J is TRBJ2-1 and V is TRBV20-1; D is unclear. Per the germline V gene, CDR1 is DFQATT and CDR2 is SNEGSKA (reference sequence). V dropped 6 bases and J dropped 3 bases, with 15 bases sitting between them. The CDR3 contains 14 residues. The DNA of the CDR3 is TGCAGTGCCGCGAACGACCCTTTCTACAATGAGCAGTTCTTC. Encoded protein: CSAANDPFYNEQFF.

The chain links TRBV20-1 to TRBJ1-2; 7 nucleotides agree with TRBD1. CDR1 and CDR2 from the germline V gene are DFQATT and SNEGSKA (reference sequence). The CDR3 sequence is 13 residues long. CDR3 in DNA: TGCACCGGAGGGACAGTATCAAACTATGGCTACACCTTC. It codes for CTGGTVSNYGYTF.

The rearrangement joins TRBV7-9 to TRBJ2-7; the D is unclear. Trimming stripped 2 bases from V and 0 bases from J, with 11 bases between. Germline CDR1 SEHNR, CDR2 FQNEAQ (reference sequence). The CDR3 covers 15 residues. CDR3 amino acids: CASSLSSVSSYEQYF. The CDR3 nucleotides read TGTGCCAGCAGCTTATCCTCAGTTAGCTCCTACGAGCAGTACTTC.

This clonotype was recorded a few times. V gene TRBV6-6 combines with J gene TRBJ1-6; TRBD1 is a possible D gene (5 bases). This CDR3 has 15 amino acids. V was trimmed by 11 bases and J by 4 bases, leaving 18 bases between them. The germline CDR1 and CDR2 sequences are MNHNY and SVGAGI (reference sequence). CDR3 sequence (DNA): TGTGCCGCAGCATCAGGGCGGGGGTATAATTCACCCCTCCACTTT. Protein: CAAASGRGYNSPLHF.

V usage is TRBV12-3 or TRBV12-4 and J usage is TRBJ1-5, with D tentatively TRBD1 (5 bases). Trimming took 5 bases from V and 6 from J, leaving 23 bases between them. This CDR3 region has 17 residues. In nucleotides, the CDR3 is TGTGCCAGCAGTACTGGGACTTGGGCTGGTACGGGTCAGCCCCAGCATTTT. As protein: CASSTGTWAGTGQPQHF.

The rearrangement links TRBV3-1 to TRBJ2-7; TRBD2 might be the D (6 bases). CDR1 and CDR2 (germline): LGHDT, YNNKEL (reference sequence). The CDR3 sequence is 13 residues long. The germline V and J ends were trimmed by 3 bases and 3 bases, with 9 bases remaining between them. The CDR3 loop reads CASSHRTNYEQYF. CDR3 in DNA: TGTGCCAGCAGCCATAGGACTAACTACGAGCAGTACTTC.

The V and J genes are TRBV19 and TRBJ1-1; D unresolved. The CDR3 totals 13 residues. Between the trimmed V and J ends, which lost 3 bases and 0 bases, there was a span of 5 bases. Per the germline V gene, CDR1 is LNHDA and CDR2 is SQIVND (reference sequence). The chain's CDR3 is CASSMSLNTEAFF. DNA for the CDR3: TGTGCCAGTAGTATGTCCCTGAACACTGAAGCTTTCTTT.

V gene TRBV7-8 combines with J gene TRBJ2-1, with 8 nucleotides matching TRBD2. V shed 5 bases, J shed 8 bases, and the junction held 14 bases outside the gene matches. The CDR3 extends over 16 amino acids. The germline gives CDR1 SGHVS, CDR2 FQNEAQ. The chain's CDR3 is CASSRRDGTSKHEQFF. CDR3 DNA sequence: TGTGCCAGCAGCCGCCGCGACGGGACTAGTAAACATGAGCAGTTCTTC.

This clonotype appeared a few times. The rearrangement links TRBV7-2 to TRBJ2-5, with 10 bases aligning to TRBD2. This CDR3 spans 16 amino acids. V lost 3 bases to trimming and J lost 2 bases; unmatched junction nucleotides: 6. Looked up from germline, CDR1 is SGHTA and CDR2 is FQGNSA. The DNA of the CDR3 is TGTGCCAGCAGCTTGGGGACTAGCGCCAGTCAAGAGACCCAGTACTTC. It is translated as CASSLGTSASQETQYF.

The V gene is TRBV4-2, the J gene TRBJ2-7; 7 positions match TRBD2. The germline V gene encodes CDR1 LGHNA and CDR2 YNFKEQ. CDR3 length: 16 amino acids. Trimming at V came to 1 base and at J to 4 bases, leaving 10 bases not matched to a gene. CDR3 protein: CASSQGRSGVGYEQYF. The CDR3 coding sequence is TGTGCCAGCAGCCAAGGTCGGAGCGGGGTAGGGTACGAGCAGTACTTC.

A few counts support this clonotype. One junction end disagrees with the germline gene, perhaps due to a read error. J is TRBJ2-7 and V is TRBV10-3; D may be TRBD1 or TRBD2 (5 bases each). Germline V gene data show CDR1 as ENHRY and CDR2 as SYGVKD. The CDR3 is 12 residues long. Here the CDR3 DNA reads TGTGCCATCAGTGAGTCTTTGGGGGTCTCCAACTTC. This gives the protein CAISESLGVSNF.

The sample holds a few counts of this clonotype. The chain uses TRBV12-3 or TRBV12-4 and TRBJ1-3, with 8 positions matching TRBD1. The V segment lost 7 bases and the J segment 1 base; nucleotides outside the gene matches: 6. The CDR3 loop spans 15 amino acids. In DNA form, the CDR3 reads TGTGCCAGCATTCCAGGGACAGGATCTGGAAACACCATATATTTT. Amino acid sequence: CASIPGTGSGNTIYF.

The table lists this clonotype with a count of one. The J gene is TRBJ2-2, the V gene TRBV29-1, with D perhaps matching TRBD2 (5 bases). The ends were cut back, 6 bases at V and 8 bases at J, with 19 bases in the middle. Germline CDR1 SQVTM, CDR2 ANQGSEA. This CDR3 comprises 14 residues. CDR3 coding DNA: TGCAGCGTCGCAAAAATGGAGGCGGCGGGGGAGCTGTTTTTT. It yields the protein CSVAKMEAAGELFF.

V is TRBV28 and J is TRBJ2-5; D unclear. CDR3 size: 14 residues. The V gene lost 5 bases and the J gene lost 5 bases, with 15 bases spanning the gap. Germline values: CDR1 MDHEN, CDR2 SYDVKM. CDR3 residues: CASSASKLEETQYF. CDR3 coding DNA: TGTGCCAGCAGTGCTTCTAAACTCGAGGAGACCCAGTACTTC.

The chain recombines TRBV29-1 with TRBJ2-7; 8 nucleotides agree with TRBD2. With V trimmed by 3 bases and J by 6 bases, 10 bases remained unmatched. The CDR3 length is 14 residues. Per the germline V gene, CDR1 is SQVTM and CDR2 is ANQGSEA. CDR3 sequence (DNA): TGCAGCGTTGAGCTTTCGGCGGGAGGAAGCGAGCAGTACTTC. Encoded protein: CSVELSAGGSEQYF.

The chain has TRBV19 and TRBJ2-2; D ambiguous. The CDR3 spans 15 residues. Germline values: CDR1 LNHDA, CDR2 SQIVND (reference sequence). The V end was cut by 4 bases, the J end by 5 bases, with 14 bases between. The CDR3 region is CASSTPAPGTGELFF. Here the CDR3 DNA reads TGTGCCAGTAGTACACCTGCTCCAGGAACCGGGGAGCTGTTTTTT.

The CDR3 DNA reads as TGTGCCAGCAGCGTAGCTACGGGACGTGGAGGGAACATTCAGTACTTC. Its protein is CASSVATGRGGNIQYF. The chain carries TRBV9 and TRBJ2-4; perhaps TRBD2 as D (6 bases). V lost 0 bases, J lost 7 bases, and 17 bases lay in between. CDR3 size: 16 residues. Per the germline V gene, CDR1 is SGDLS and CDR2 is YYNGEE. The full variable domain, rest sourced from reference TRBV9 and TRBJ2-4, is DSGVTQTPKHLITATGQRVTLRCSPRSGDLSVYWYQQSLDQGLQFLIQYYNGEERAKGNILERFSAQQFPDLHSELNLSSLELGDSALYFCASSVATGRGGNIQYFGAGTRLSVL.